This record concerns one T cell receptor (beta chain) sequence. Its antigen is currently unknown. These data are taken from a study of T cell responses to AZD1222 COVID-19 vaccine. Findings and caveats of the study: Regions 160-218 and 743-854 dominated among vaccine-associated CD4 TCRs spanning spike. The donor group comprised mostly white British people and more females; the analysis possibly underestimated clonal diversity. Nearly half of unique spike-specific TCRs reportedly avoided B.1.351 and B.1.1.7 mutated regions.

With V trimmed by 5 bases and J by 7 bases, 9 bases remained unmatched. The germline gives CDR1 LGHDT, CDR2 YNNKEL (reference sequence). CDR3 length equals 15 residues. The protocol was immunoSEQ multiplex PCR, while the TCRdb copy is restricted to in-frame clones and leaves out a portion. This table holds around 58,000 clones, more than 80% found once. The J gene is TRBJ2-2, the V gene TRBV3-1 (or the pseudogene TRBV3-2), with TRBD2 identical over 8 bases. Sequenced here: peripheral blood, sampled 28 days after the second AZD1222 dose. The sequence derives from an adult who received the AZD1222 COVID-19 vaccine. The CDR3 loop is CASSSRTSILGELFF. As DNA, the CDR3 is TGTGCCAGCAGCTCCCGGACTAGCATCCTCGGGGAGCTGTTTTTT.